Given below is one T cell receptor beta chain in context. This sample is part of a study of blood T cell repertoires in COVID-19. Produced via immunoSEQ multiplex PCR; TCRdb's table is partial and in-frame only. The sample holds nearly 250,000 clones, approximately 85% seen once. V was cut by 4 bases and J by 8 bases, with 20 bases left in between. The CDR3 covers 15 residues. The germline V gene encodes CDR1 LGHNA and CDR2 YSLEER. This chain links TRBV4-3 with TRBJ1-2, with a tentative D call TRBD1 (6 bases). This receptor was obtained from a woman in her forties or fifties with acute COVID-19. Sequencing used PBMCs or T cells enriched from blood (not recorded which). CDR3 DNA sequence: TGCGCCAGCAGCCTAATCATCTGGGGGCGCGGCGGCTACACCTTC. As protein: CASSLIIWGRGGYTF.